The following is a T cell receptor beta chain sequence with its context. The authors' processing: Estimation of nucleated cell counts relied on the amplification of reference gene primers. Produced via immunoSEQ multiplex PCR; TCRdb's table is partial and in-frame only. The DNA was the basis for D and trimming; V, J and clone size are from that table. The profile covers some 69,000 clones, with approximately 89% appearing a single time and about 5% taken by the ten largest. The germline CDR1 and CDR2 sequences are MNHEY and SVGAGI. Trimming shortened V by 6 bases and J by 6 bases, and 17 bases separated the two germline ends. The CDR3 totals 14 residues. The source of the sample is a study of blood T cell repertoires in COVID-19.

Sequencing was carried out using peripheral blood. The TCR comes from a woman aged 45 to 65 with active COVID-19. This chain joins TRBV6-5 and TRBJ1-2; weak D call: TRBD1 (6 bases). The CDR3 nucleotides are TGTGCCAGCAGCATAGGCAGGGGATCCGATGGCTACACCTTC. Its translation is CASSIGRGSDGYTF.